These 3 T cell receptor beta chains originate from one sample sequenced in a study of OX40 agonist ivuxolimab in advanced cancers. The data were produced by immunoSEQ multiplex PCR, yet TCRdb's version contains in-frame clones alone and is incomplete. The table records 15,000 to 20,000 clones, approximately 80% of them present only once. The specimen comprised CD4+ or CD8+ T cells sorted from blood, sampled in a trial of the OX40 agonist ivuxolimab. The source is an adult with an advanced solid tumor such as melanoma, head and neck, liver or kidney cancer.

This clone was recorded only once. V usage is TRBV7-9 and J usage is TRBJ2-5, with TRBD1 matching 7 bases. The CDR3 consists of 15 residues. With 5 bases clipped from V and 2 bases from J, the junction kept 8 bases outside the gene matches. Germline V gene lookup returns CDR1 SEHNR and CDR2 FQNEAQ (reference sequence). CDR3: CASSPTGQSQETQYF. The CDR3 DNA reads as TGTGCCAGCAGCCCGACGGGACAGTCACAAGAGACCCAGTACTTC.

CDR3 bases: TGTGCCAGCAGTGAAGGTCCGGGTAACACTGAAGCTTTCTTT. This gives the protein CASSEGPGNTEAFF. The J gene is TRBJ1-1, the V gene TRBV2; D is ambiguous. Deletions cut 1 base from V and 2 bases from J, with 8 bases between. The CDR3 spans 14 residues. Per the germline V gene, CDR1 is SNHLY and CDR2 is FYNNEI.

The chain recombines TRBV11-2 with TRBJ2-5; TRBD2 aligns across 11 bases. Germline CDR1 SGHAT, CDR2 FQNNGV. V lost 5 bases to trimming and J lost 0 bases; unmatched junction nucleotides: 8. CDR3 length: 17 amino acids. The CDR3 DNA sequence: TGTGCCAGCAGCCCAGTACCGGGACTAGCGGACCAAGAGACCCAGTACTTC. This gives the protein CASSPVPGLADQETQYF.